This TCR beta chain derives from a study of technical replicates of blood from four donors. The assay was immunoSEQ multiplex PCR, and TCRdb's table has in-frame clones only and misses some. The sample has 75,000 or so clones; approximately 95% are singletons. The V end was cut by 1 base, the J end by 5 bases, with 12 bases between. CDR1 is SGDLS and CDR2 is YYNGEE in the germline V gene. CDR3 length: 14 residues. Sequencing was carried out using T cells isolated from PBMCs. The receptor comes from a human donor in good health. V gene TRBV9 combines with J gene TRBJ1-1, with D possibly being TRBD1 (5 bases). The CDR3 nucleotides are TGTGCCAGCAGCGTACGCGGGGGTCAGACTGAAGCTTTCTTT. Residues: CASSVRGGQTEAFF.